These 21 T cell receptor beta chains came from one sample sequenced in a study of human T cells and chemical hapten exposure. From the RACE reads, TCRdb called clonotypes with MiXCR, one entry per CDR3 protein. Among some 200,000 distinct CDR3 sequences listed, approximately 29% were seen once. Indicated time point: pre-sensitization, week 0. As to treatment: therapeutic diphenylcyclopropenone sensitization with weekly scalp DPC. Sequenced here: whole blood, sampled in connection with sensitization to the hapten diphenylcyclopropenone (DPC). The receptors originated from a woman aged 25 to 39 with alopecia areata. Some clones in this sample may be carry-over from other donors' samples.

This sequence joins TRBV7-9 and TRBJ2-7; 14 nucleotides align to TRBD2. The J segment lost 4 bases and the V segment lost 4 bases, leaving 3 bases of the junction unmatched. Germline V gene data show CDR1 as SEHNR and CDR2 as FQNEAQ (reference sequence). This CDR3 comprises 15 residues. The CDR3 region is CASSSGTSGSYEQYF. CDR3 bases: TGTGCCAGCAGCTCCGGGACTAGCGGGAGTTACGAGCAGTACTTC.

The rearrangement uses TRBV29-1 and TRBJ1-5; tentative D call: TRBD1 (6 bases). Trimming took 6 bases from V and 5 from J, leaving 14 bases between them. This CDR3 spans 13 amino acids. Germline V gene data show CDR1 as SQVTM and CDR2 as ANQGSEA. CDR3 amino acids: CSVGGLPDQPQHF. DNA for the CDR3: TGCAGCGTGGGGGGGCTACCGGATCAGCCCCAGCATTTT.

The chain joins TRBV2 to TRBJ1-1, with D possibly matching TRBD1 (5 bases). Per the germline V gene, CDR1 is SNHLY and CDR2 is FYNNEI. V was trimmed by 2 bases and J by 8 bases, leaving 9 bases between them. The length of the CDR3 is 12 residues. In DNA, the CDR3 is TGTGCCAGCAGTGAAAGGACACAAGAAGCTTTCTTT. It encodes CASSERTQEAFF.

This clonotype has just a few counts. This sequence joins TRBV29-1 and TRBJ2-5; possible D gene TRBD2, 5 bases. Trimming left V 2 bases short and J 1 base short, with 8 bases between. Germline V CDR1 and CDR2: SQVTM, ANQGSEA. CDR3 size: 13 residues. CDR3 region: CSVEPRVQETQYF. Here the CDR3 DNA reads TGCAGCGTTGAACCGAGGGTCCAAGAGACCCAGTACTTC.

This clonotype was observed a handful of times. The gene calls are TRBV11-2 and TRBJ2-5, with 10 bases aligning to TRBD1. Germline V gene sequence: CDR1 SGHAT, CDR2 FQNNGV. The ends lost 3 bases at V and 5 bases at J; junction bases unmatched: 9. The CDR3 totals 16 residues. The CDR3 is CASSFRSTGGLETQYF. The CDR3 nucleotides are TGTGCCAGCAGCTTTAGATCGACAGGGGGCTTGGAGACCCAGTACTTC. The variable domain in full, with the rest retrieved from reference TRBV11-2 and TRBJ2-5, is EAGVAQSPRYKIIEKRQSVAFWCNPISGHATLYWYQQILGQGPKLLIQFQNNGVVDDSQLPKDRFSAERLKGVDSTLKIQPAKLEDSAVYLCASSFRSTGGLETQYFGPGTRLLVL.

CDR3 sequence (DNA): TGTGCCAGCAGCCAAGGGGCCCGGGGGATAGGGTCCTACAATGAGCAGTTCTTC. This sequence encodes CASSQGARGIGSYNEQFF. The V and J genes are TRBV3-1 and TRBJ2-1, with a possible D match to TRBD2 (6 bases). The CDR3 sequence is 18 residues long. V dropped 1 base and J dropped 1 base, with 17 bases sitting between them. Looked up from germline, CDR1 is LGHDT and CDR2 is YNNKEL (reference sequence).

V is TRBV7-3 and J is TRBJ1-5; D gene uncertain. The ends were cut back, 7 bases at V and 0 bases at J, with 19 bases in the middle. Germline V lookup: CDR1 SGHTA, CDR2 FQGTGA. The CDR3 has 17 amino acids. This CDR3 is CASKRTRFSYSNQPQHF. As DNA, the CDR3 is TGTGCCAGCAAACGAACTAGATTTTCGTATAGCAATCAGCCCCAGCATTTT.

V and J are TRBV29-1 and TRBJ2-7; the match to TRBD1 covers 7 bases. The junction had 2 bases not matched to a gene; V was cut back by 3 bases and J by 3 bases. The germline V gene encodes CDR1 SQVTM and CDR2 ANQGSEA. This CDR3 has 12 amino acids. The CDR3 loop reads CSVDAGGYEQYF. The CDR3 nucleotides read TGCAGCGTTGACGCAGGGGGCTACGAGCAGTACTTC.

The CDR3 protein is CSVDRAHTGELFF. CDR3 in DNA: TGCAGCGTTGACCGGGCGCACACCGGGGAGCTGTTTTTT. J is TRBJ2-2 and V is TRBV29-1; D gene ambiguous. Trimming shortened V by 3 bases and J by 3 bases, and 8 bases separated the two germline ends. The CDR3 has 13 amino acids. The germline CDR1 and CDR2 sequences are SQVTM and ANQGSEA.

This clonotype appeared a few times. This sequence joins TRBV11-2 and TRBJ2-2; D is ambiguous. From germline, CDR1 is SGHAT and CDR2 FQNNGV. Trimming removed 3 bases at V and 5 bases at J, with 7 bases between. The CDR3 contains 13 residues. The CDR3 DNA follows: TGTGCCAGCAGCTTTTCCGGGACCGGGGAGCTGTTTTTT. This encodes CASSFSGTGELFF.

This clonotype was seen only a few times. This chain uses TRBV15 with TRBJ2-3; 9 nucleotides match TRBD2. Germline V gene sequence: CDR1 LNHNV, CDR2 YYDKDF (reference sequence). V lost 1 base and J lost 0; bases outside the gene matches: 5. The CDR3 length is 17 residues. Written as DNA, the CDR3 is TGTGCCACCAGCAGAGGACTAGCGGCCCTTAGCACAGATACGCAGTATTTT. It is translated as CATSRGLAALSTDTQYF.

This clonotype was seen only a few times. DNA of the CDR3: TGTGCCAGCAGCGTACAGGTTAGCGGGGGAGAGCAGTTCTTC. This gives the protein CASSVQVSGGEQFF. This chain connects TRBV9 to TRBJ2-1; 9 bases align to TRBD2. From germline, CDR1 is SGDLS and CDR2 YYNGEE. This CDR3 is built from 14 residues. V gave up 1 base and J gave up 10 bases; unmatched junction bases: 6.

This sequence joins TRBV10-3 and TRBJ1-6, with D perhaps matching TRBD1 (5 bases). CDR1 is ENHRY and CDR2 is SYGVKD in the germline V gene. This CDR3 comprises 13 residues. Trimming stripped 6 bases from V and 10 bases from J, with 13 bases between. CDR3 amino acids: CAIRAGSGSPLHF. Written as DNA, the CDR3 is TGTGCCATCAGGGCAGGGAGTGGGTCACCCCTCCACTTT.

This clonotype was observed at least ten times. The chain recombines TRBV7-2 with TRBJ2-7, with 15 bases matching TRBD2. Looked up from germline, CDR1 is SGHTA and CDR2 is FQGNSA. CDR3 length: 14 amino acids. V shed 5 bases and J 9 bases; nucleotides not matched to a gene: 5. The CDR3: CASSIGLAGGVQYF. In nucleotides, the CDR3 is TGTGCCAGCAGCATCGGACTAGCGGGAGGGGTGCAGTACTTC.

This clonotype has more than one count but fewer than ten. The V call is TRBV6-6, the J call TRBJ2-7, with D maybe TRBD1 (6 bases). The V gene's germline CDR1 is MNHNY and CDR2 SVGAGI (reference sequence). Trimming took 6 bases from V and 2 from J, leaving 8 bases between them. This CDR3 comprises 12 residues. CDR3 in DNA: TGTGCCAGCAGGGACAGCGCCTACGAGCAGTACTTC. Encoded protein: CASRDSAYEQYF.

V is TRBV6-2 or TRBV6-3 and J is TRBJ1-1; D gene unclear. Germline V gene lookup returns CDR1 MNHEY and CDR2 SVGEGT. Trimming took off 0 bases at V and 7 bases at J, with 15 bases between the two ends. This CDR3 contains 15 residues. The CDR3: CASSYSEGNFDEAFF. In nucleotides, the CDR3 is TGTGCCAGCAGTTACTCGGAGGGTAATTTTGATGAAGCTTTCTTT.

V usage is TRBV7-2 and J usage is TRBJ2-7; TRBD1 aligns across 9 bases. V shed 1 base and J 5 bases; nucleotides not matched to a gene: 6. Germline-derived CDR1 and CDR2 are SGHTA and FQGNSA. CDR3 length equals 15 residues. For the CDR3, the DNA is TGTGCCAGCAGCTTAGTTCCGGGACAGGGTCACGAGCAGTACTTC. Amino acid sequence: CASSLVPGQGHEQYF. The whole variable domain, filled in from reference TRBV7-2 and TRBJ2-7, reads GAGVSQSPSNKVTEKGKDVELRCDPISGHTALYWYRQSLGQGLEFLIYFQGNSAPDKSGLPSDRFSAERTGGSVSTLTIQRTQQEDSAVYLCASSLVPGQGHEQYFGPGTRLTVT.

This clonotype has a handful of counts. This chain links TRBV18 with TRBJ2-3, with TRBD2 matching 14 bases. Germline values: CDR1 KGHSH, CDR2 LQKENI. V shed 3 bases, J shed 1 base, and the junction held 6 bases outside the gene matches. CDR3 length equals 18 residues. CDR3 nucleotide sequence: TGTGCCAGCTCACCGGGACTAGCGGGAGCCGGAGGCACAGATACGCAGTATTTT. Translating gives CASSPGLAGAGGTDTQYF.

The rearrangement links TRBV12-5 to TRBJ1-5; D call uncertain. Trimming cost V 1 base and J 1 base, with 8 bases left between them. This CDR3 is 15 amino acids long. Germline CDR1 is LGHNT and CDR2 is FRNRAP. The CDR3 nucleotides are TGTGCTAGTGGTTTGGACAGAAGGAGCAATCAGCCCCAGCATTTT. The encoded protein is CASGLDRRSNQPQHF.

The rearrangement links TRBV28 to TRBJ2-7; D is uncertain. Per the germline V gene, CDR1 is MDHEN and CDR2 is SYDVKM. Trimming shortened V by 4 bases and J by 0 bases, and 10 bases separated the two germline ends. CDR3 length equals 14 residues. The CDR3 region is CASSSDGSSYEQYF. The CDR3 coding sequence is TGTGCCAGCAGTTCGGACGGAAGCTCCTACGAGCAGTACTTC.

The chain employs TRBV7-2 and TRBJ2-3; D tentatively fits TRBD1 or TRBD2 (6 bases each). V shed 5 bases and J shed 4 bases, with 13 bases lying between them. CDR3 length equals 14 residues. Germline assignment: CDR1 SGHTA and CDR2 FQGNSA. CDR3 nucleotide sequence: TGTGCCAGCAGCCGACGGGGGCAGGCAGATACGCAGTATTTT. It encodes CASSRRGQADTQYF.